Sequencing of this T cell receptor beta chain was carried out in a study of T-cell memory formation after mild COVID-19. Study summary: TCR clusters showed largely donor specificity.

The length of the CDR3 is 16 residues. V lost 5 bases to trimming and J lost 0 bases; unmatched junction nucleotides: 8. CDR1 and CDR2 from the germline V gene are MNHEY and SMNVEV (reference sequence). Details on this clonotype: Its target is not known.

The study, taken as a whole, reports: SARS-CoV-2 specificity was not confirmed for second-wave clones peaking on day 37. Mostly located in CM and EM were contracting CD4+ clones, with contracting CD8+ clones located in EMRA. Clones that contracted from day 15 to 85 had balanced CD4/CD8; later expanders were CD4+ biased.

TCRdb re-derived calls from the 5' RACE reads in MiXCR, one entry per CDR3 protein. The sample lists 80,000 to 130,000 distinct CDR3 sequences, over 8.5% occurring once. The receptor was isolated from a man younger than 35 who had mild COVID-19 (a few samples of this study predate the infection). Cell type and time point are not known. Sequenced: PBMCs or a T cell subset sorted from them (not recorded which). This chain joins TRBV27 and TRBJ2-7; 9 nucleotides agree with TRBD1. CDR3 sequence reads: CASSPRQGEVSYEQYV. Here the CDR3 DNA reads TGTGCCAGCAGTCCAAGACAGGGGGAGGTCTCCTACGAGCAGTACGTC.